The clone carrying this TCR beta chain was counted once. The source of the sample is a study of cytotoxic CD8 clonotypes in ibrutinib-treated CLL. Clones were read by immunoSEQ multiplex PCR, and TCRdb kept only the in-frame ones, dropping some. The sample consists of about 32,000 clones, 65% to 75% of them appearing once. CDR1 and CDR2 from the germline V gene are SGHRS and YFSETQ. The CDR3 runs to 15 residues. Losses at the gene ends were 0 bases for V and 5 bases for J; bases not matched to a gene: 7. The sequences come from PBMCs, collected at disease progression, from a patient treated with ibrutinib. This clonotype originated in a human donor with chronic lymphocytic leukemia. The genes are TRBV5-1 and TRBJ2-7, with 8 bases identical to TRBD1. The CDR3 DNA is TGCGCCAGCAGCTTGGATCTACAGGGGGTCCACGAGCAGTACTTC. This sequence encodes CASSLDLQGVHEQYF.